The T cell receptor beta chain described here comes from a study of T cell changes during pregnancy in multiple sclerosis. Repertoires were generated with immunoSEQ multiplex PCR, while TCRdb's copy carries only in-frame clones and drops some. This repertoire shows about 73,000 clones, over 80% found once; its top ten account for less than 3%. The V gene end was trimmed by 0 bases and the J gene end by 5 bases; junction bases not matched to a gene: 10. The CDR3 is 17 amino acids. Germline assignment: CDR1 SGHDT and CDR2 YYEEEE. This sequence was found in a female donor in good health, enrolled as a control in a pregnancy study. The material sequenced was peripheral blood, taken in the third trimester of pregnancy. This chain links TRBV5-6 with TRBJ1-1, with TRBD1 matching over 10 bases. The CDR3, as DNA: TGTGCCAGCAGCTTGGCCTTATACGGGACAGGGGCTACTGAAGCTTTCTTT. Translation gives CASSLALYGTGATEAFF.